The sequence of this T cell receptor beta chain was determined in a study of graft-versus-host responses after intestinal transplantation. Profiled with immunoSEQ multiplex PCR; TCRdb holds only in-frame clones, not every one. The table shows about 90,000 clones, with 88% occurring only once. A note on this clone: Its antigen remains unidentified.

Findings and caveats of the study: Recipient marrow held GvH clones, some first seen in ileum or blood. HvG clone declines early post-transplant were associated with peak circulating GvH levels.

Looked up from germline, CDR1 is SGHTA and CDR2 is FQGNSA. V gave up 4 bases and J gave up 0 bases; unmatched junction bases: 6. The CDR3 runs 15 residues. The material sequenced was unstimulated CD4+ T cells sorted from spleen or lymph node cells, taken before transplant. This chain links TRBV7-2 with TRBJ2-7, with 7 bases fitting TRBD2. This clonotype was obtained from a human donor who was the organ donor for an intestinal transplant. The CDR3 is CASSWAGGSSYEQYF. The CDR3 DNA reads as TGTGCCAGCAGCTGGGCGGGCGGGAGCTCCTACGAGCAGTACTTC.